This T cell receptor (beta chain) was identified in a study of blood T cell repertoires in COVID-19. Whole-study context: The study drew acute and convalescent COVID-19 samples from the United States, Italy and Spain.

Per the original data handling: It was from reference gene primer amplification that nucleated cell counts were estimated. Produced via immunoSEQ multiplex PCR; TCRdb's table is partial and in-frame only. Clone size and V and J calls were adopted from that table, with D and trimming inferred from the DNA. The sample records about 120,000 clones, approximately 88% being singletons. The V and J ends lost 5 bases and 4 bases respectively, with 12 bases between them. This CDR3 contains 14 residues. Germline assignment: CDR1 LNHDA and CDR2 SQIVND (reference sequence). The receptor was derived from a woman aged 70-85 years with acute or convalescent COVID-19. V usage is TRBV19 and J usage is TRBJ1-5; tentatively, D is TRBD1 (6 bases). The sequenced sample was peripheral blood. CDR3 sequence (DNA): TGTGCCAGTAGTCCCCAGGGGCTAAATCAGCCCCAGCATTTT. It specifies CASSPQGLNQPQHF.